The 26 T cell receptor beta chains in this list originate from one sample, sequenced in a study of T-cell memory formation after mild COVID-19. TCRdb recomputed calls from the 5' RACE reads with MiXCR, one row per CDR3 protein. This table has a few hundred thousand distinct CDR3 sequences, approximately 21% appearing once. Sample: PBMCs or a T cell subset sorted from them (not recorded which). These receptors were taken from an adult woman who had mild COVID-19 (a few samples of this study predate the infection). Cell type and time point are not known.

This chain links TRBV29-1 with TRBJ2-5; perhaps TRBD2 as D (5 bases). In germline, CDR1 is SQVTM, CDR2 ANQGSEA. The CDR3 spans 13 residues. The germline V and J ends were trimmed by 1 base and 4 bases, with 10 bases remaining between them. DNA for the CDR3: TGCAGCGTTGAAGTGGGGAGTGGAGAGACCCAGTACTTC. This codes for CSVEVGSGETQYF.

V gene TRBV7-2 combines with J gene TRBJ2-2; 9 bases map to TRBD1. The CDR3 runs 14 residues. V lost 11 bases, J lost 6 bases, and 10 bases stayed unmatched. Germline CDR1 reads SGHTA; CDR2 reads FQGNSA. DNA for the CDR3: TGTGCCGGTCTGGGACAGGGAGGTTCCGGGGAGCTGTTTTTT. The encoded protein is CAGLGQGGSGELFF.

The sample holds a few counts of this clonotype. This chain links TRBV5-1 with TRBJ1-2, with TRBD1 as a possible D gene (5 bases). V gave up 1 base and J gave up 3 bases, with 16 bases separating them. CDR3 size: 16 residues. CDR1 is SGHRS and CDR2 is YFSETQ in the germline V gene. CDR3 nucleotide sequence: TGCGCCAGCAGCTTGAGCTCCGGGACGAATGACTATGGCTACACCTTC. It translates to CASSLSSGTNDYGYTF.

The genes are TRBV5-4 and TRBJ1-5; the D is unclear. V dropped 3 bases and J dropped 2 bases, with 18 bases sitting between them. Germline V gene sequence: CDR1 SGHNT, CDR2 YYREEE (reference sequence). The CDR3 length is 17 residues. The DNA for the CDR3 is TGTGCCAGCAGCTGGCTGAGTGGGAGGCTTGGCAATCAGCCCCAGCATTTT. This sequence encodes CASSWLSGRLGNQPQHF.

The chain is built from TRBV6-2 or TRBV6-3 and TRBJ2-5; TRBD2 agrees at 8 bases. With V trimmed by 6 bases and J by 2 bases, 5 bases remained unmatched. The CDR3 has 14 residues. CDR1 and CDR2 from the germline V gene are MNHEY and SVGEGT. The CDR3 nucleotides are TGTGCCAGCAGAAGGATAGCGGGGCAAGAGACCCAGTACTTC. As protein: CASRRIAGQETQYF.

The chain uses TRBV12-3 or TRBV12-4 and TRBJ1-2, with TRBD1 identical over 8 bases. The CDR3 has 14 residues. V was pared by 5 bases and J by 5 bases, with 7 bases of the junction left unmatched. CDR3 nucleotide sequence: TGTGCCAGCAGTGAACAGGGGGATATGTATGGCTACACCTTC. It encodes CASSEQGDMYGYTF.

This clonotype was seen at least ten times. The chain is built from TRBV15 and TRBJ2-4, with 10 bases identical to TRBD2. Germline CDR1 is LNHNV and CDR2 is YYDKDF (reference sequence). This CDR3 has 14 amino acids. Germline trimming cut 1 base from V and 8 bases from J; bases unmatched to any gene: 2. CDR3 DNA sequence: TGTGCCACCAGCAGAGTAGCGGGAGGAGACATTCAGTACTTC. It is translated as CATSRVAGGDIQYF.

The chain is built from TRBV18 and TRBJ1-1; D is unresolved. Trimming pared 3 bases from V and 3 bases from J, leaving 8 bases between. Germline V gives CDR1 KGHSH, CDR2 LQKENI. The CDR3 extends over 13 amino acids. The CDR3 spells CASSPRRDTEAFF. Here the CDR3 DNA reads TGTGCCAGCTCACCCCGACGGGACACTGAAGCTTTCTTT.

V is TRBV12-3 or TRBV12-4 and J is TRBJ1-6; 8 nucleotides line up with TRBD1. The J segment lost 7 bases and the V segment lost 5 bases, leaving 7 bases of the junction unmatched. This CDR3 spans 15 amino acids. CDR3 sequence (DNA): TGTGCCAGCAGTCTACCAACAGGGGGAAATTCACCCCTCCACTTT. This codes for CASSLPTGGNSPLHF.

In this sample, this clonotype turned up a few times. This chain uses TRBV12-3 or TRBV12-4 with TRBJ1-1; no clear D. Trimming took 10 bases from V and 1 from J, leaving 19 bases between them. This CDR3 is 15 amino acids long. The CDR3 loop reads CAISGKSRQNTEAFF. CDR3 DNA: TGTGCCATCTCGGGGAAAAGCAGGCAGAACACTGAAGCTTTCTTT.

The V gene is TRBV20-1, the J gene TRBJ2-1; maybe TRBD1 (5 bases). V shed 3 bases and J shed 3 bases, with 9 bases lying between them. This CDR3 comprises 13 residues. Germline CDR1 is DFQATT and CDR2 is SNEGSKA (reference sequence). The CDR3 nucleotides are TGCAGTGCTAGCCCCAGGGACTACAATGAGCAGTTCTTC. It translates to CSASPRDYNEQFF.

CDR3 in DNA: TGCAGTGCGTTGGACAGTCACACTGAAGCTTTCTTT. Its translation: CSALDSHTEAFF. The chain couples TRBV20-1 to TRBJ1-1, with D perhaps matching TRBD1 (6 bases). CDR3 size: 12 residues. The V end lost 6 bases, the J end lost 3 bases, and 11 bases lay between the germline ends. Germline CDR1 and CDR2: DFQATT and SNEGSKA (reference sequence).

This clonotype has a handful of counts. The CDR3 DNA is TGTGCCAGCAGGGCTAGGACTAGCGGGAGAACCTACGAGCAGTACTTC. Translated: CASRARTSGRTYEQYF. The chain is built from TRBV2 and TRBJ2-7, with 13 bases identical to TRBD2. This CDR3 spans 16 amino acids. Germline trimming cut 6 bases from V and 2 bases from J; bases unmatched to any gene: 7. From germline, CDR1 is SNHLY and CDR2 FYNNEI.

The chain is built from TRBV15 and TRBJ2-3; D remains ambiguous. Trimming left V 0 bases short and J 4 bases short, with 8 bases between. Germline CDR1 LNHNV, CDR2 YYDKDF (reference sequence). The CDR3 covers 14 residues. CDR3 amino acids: CATSRDTKSDTQYF. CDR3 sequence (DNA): TGTGCCACCAGCAGAGATACTAAGTCAGATACGCAGTATTTT.

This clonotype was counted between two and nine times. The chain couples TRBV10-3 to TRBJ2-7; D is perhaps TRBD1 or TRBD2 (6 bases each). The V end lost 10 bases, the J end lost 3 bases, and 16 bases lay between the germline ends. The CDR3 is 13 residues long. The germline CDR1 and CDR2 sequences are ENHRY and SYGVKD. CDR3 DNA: TGTGCCACCCGGGCCGGGGGCAACTACGAGCAGTACTTC. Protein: CATRAGGNYEQYF.

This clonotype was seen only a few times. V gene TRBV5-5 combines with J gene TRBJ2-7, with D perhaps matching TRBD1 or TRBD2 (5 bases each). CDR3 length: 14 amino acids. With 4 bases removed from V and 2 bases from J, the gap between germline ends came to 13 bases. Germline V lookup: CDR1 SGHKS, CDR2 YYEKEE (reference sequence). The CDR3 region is CASSHQGTPYEQYF. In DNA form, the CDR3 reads TGTGCCAGCAGCCACCAAGGGACGCCCTACGAGCAGTACTTC.

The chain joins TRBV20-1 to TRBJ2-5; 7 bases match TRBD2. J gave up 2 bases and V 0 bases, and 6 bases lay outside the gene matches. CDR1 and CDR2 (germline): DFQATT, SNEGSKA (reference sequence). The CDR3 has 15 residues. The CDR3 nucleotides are TGCAGTGCTAGAGATGCGGGAGACCCACAAGAGACCCAGTACTTC. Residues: CSARDAGDPQETQYF.

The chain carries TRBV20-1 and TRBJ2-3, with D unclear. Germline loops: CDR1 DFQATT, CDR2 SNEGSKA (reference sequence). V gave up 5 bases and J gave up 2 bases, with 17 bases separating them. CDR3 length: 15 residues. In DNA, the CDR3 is TGCAGTGCTCCCCTTTCGGTGGCTCCCACAGATACGCAGTATTTT. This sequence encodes CSAPLSVAPTDTQYF.

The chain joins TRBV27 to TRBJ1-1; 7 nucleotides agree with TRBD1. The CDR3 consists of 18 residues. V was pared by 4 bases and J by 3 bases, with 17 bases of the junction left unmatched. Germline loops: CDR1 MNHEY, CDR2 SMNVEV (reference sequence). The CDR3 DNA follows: TGTGCCAGCAGTTCTCGCTGGACGGGCTCAGGGGGGGACACTGAAGCTTTCTTT. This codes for CASSSRWTGSGGDTEAFF.

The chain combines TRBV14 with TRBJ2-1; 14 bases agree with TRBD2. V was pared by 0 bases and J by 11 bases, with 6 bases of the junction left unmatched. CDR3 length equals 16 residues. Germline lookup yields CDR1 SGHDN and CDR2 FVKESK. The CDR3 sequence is CASSQEWGLAGVKQFF. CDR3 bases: TGTGCCAGCAGCCAAGAATGGGGACTAGCGGGAGTTAAGCAGTTCTTC.

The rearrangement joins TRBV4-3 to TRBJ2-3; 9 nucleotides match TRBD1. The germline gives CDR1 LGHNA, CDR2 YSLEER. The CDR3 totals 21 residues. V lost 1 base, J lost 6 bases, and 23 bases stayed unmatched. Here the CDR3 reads CASSQGLWTGEVLASRDTQYF. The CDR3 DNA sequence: TGCGCCAGCAGCCAAGGTCTCTGGACAGGGGAGGTTCTGGCCAGCCGCGATACGCAGTATTTT.

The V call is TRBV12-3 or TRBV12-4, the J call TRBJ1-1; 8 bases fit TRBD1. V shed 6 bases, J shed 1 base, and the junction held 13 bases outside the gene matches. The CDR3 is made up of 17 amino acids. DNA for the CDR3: TGTGCCAGCAGCCCCCGGGACAGGAGGCCGGAGAACACTGAAGCTTTCTTT. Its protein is CASSPRDRRPENTEAFF.

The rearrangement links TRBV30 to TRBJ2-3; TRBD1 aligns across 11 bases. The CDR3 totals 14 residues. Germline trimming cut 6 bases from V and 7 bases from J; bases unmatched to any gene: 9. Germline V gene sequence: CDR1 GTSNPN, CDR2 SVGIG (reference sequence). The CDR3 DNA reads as TGTGCCTGTACTCGGACAGGGGGCACTAATACGCAGTATTTT. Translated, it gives CACTRTGGTNTQYF.

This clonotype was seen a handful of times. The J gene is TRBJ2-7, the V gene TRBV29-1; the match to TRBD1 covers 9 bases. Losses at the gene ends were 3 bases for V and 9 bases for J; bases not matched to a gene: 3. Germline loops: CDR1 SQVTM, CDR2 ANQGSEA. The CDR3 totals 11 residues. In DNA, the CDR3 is TGCAGCGTTGATCGACAGGGGGTGCAGTACTTC. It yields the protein CSVDRQGVQYF.

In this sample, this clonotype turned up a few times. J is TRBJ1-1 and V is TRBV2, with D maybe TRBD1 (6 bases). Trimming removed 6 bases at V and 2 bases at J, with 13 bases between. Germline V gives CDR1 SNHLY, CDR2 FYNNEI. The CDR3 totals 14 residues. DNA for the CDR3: TGTGCCAGCAGAAAAGGACAGACTAACACTGAAGCTTTCTTT. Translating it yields CASRKGQTNTEAFF.

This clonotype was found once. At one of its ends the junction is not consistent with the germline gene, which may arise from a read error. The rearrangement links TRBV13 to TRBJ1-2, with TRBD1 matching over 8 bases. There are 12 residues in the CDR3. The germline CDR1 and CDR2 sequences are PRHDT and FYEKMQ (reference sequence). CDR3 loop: CASSFIQGALSF. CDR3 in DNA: TGTGCCAGCAGCTTCATCCAGGGGGCTCTATCCTTC.